This T cell receptor beta chain appears in the sequencing data of a study of T cells after yellow fever vaccination. Findings and caveats of the study: By day 5 rather than day 15, the secondary response had peaked, though it was weaker. Booster sampling recovered most clones from primary vaccination (96% CD4, approximately 90% CD8). Highly abundant clonotypes carried over from the bulk population could end up in FACS-sorted repertoires as contaminants.

Looked up from germline, CDR1 is LGHDT and CDR2 is YNNKEL (reference sequence). The V end lost 0 bases, the J end lost 7 bases, and 15 bases lay between the germline ends. This CDR3 is 15 amino acids long. This clonotype was picked up many times. The antigen remains unidentified. They built TCR cDNA with 5'RACE template switching, a step that put in a universal primer site and UMIs. Via MiXCR, TCRdb re-called the 5' RACE reads, giving one row per CDR3 protein. Here the sample spans 150,000 or so distinct CDR3 sequences, 5.5% to 7.5% being singletons. The chain is built from TRBV3-1 and TRBJ1-2, with D hard to call. The sequences come from CD4+ T cells sorted from PBMCs, collected 5 days after the first yellow fever vaccination. This receptor was taken from a man younger than 30 who received the YFV17D yellow fever vaccine. This CDR3 reads CASSQDASGVGGYTF. CDR3 DNA: TGTGCCAGCAGCCAAGATGCGAGTGGGGTAGGTGGCTACACCTTC.